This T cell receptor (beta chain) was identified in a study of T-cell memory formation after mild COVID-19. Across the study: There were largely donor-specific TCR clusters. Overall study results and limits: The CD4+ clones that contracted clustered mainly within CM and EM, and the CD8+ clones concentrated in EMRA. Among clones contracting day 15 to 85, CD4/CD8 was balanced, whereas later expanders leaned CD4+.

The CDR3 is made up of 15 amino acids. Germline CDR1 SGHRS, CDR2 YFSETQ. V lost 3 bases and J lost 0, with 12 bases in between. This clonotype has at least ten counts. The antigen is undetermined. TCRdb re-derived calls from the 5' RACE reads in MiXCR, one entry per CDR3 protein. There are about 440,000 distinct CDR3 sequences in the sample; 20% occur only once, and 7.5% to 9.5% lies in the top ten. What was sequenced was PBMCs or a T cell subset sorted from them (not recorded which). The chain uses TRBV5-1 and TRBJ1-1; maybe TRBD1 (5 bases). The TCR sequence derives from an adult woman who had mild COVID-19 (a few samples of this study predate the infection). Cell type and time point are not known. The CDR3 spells CASSSTGLMNTEAFF. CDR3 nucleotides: TGCGCCAGCAGCTCAACGGGACTCATGAACACTGAAGCTTTCTTT.